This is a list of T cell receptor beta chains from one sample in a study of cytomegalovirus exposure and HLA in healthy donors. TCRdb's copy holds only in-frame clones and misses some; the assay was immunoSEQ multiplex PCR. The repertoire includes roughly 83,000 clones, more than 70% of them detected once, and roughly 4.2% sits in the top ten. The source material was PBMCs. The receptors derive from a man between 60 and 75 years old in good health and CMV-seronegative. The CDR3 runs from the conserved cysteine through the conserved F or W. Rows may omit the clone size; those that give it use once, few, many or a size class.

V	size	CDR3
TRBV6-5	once	CASSQGTGELFF
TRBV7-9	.	CASSLALQASGEKLFF
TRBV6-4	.	CASRDSGDTEAFF
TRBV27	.	CASSNQQGWTEAFF
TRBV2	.	CASSVDSASSYEQYF
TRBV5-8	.	CASSLGQGTRETQYF
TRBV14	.	CASSQDTSGRLKQYF
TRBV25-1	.	CASSLSGGQPQHF
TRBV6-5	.	CASSPHRDGYTF
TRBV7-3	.	CASSLTVEGRFF
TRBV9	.	CASSKWGGGYNEQFF
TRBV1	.	CTSSQGQGMDSPLHF
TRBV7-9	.	CAAGARGGYTF
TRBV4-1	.	CASSRGSSNEKLFF
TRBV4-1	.	CASSQVVASGGPGTDTQYF
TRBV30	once	CAWRGTSGGIQETQYF
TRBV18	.	CASSPRPADRANTEAFF
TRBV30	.	CAWSSATGNSPLHF
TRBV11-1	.	CASSSGLAGADTQYF
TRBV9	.	CASSVVAGGPSEQYF
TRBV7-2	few	CASSRRGLADF
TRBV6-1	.	CASSVLRDRGGTDTQYF
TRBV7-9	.	CASSFTGNTEAFF
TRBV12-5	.	CASGLARQGQADTQYF
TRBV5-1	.	CASSRDGGRVEDEQYF
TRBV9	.	CASSVESGFYNEQFF
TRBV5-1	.	CASSFPLGLAGAWPMTGELFF
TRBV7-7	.	CASSRLSYNSPLHF
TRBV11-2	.	CASSLVGGTEAFF
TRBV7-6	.	CASSPESDRGSQPQHF
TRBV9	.	CASSLGTGEQDTQYF
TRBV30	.	CAWLRVLNTGELFF
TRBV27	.	CASRPTGDPYEQYF
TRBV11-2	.	CASSFQGNTEAFF
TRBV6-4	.	CASERREDRSNTEAFF
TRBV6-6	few	CASSRGFYEQYF
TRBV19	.	CASSGVPPGGGVGYGYTF
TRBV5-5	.	CASSFSSSNTEAFF
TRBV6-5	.	CASSSPSGGNNEQFF
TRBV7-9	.	CASSLARGASGEGISRFF
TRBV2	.	CASTESRGTNYGYTF
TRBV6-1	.	CASSLRTGKNYGYTF
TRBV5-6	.	CASSLMTRTKNEQFF
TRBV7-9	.	CASSLATGQGNEQFF
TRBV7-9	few	CSSSARLAPSSSYEQYF
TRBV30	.	CAWGDRAPWSGNTIYF
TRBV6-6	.	CASSYTGTTGELFF
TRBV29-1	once	CSVDPETGGGYGYTF
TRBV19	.	CASRDRGGNEQFF
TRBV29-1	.	CSVRVGGSYEQYF
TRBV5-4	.	CASSQDNYGYTF
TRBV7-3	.	CASSLKPGGNYEQYF
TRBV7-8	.	CASSLGTGTYGYTF
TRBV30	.	CAWSVDRGFYGYTF
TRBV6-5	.	CASSSRIVDGYTF
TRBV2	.	CATLPGTGGGNEQFF
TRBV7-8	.	CASSLRIDTPLNYGYTF
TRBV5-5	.	CASSPRGATSTDTQYF